The clone carrying this TCR beta chain was detected only a few times. Vbeta (60) and Jbeta (13) primers were used in the PCR. Only in-frame clones appear in the TCRdb table, and some are missing; sequencing was by immunoSEQ multiplex PCR. Here the sample spans 150,000 to 200,000 clones, over 70% being singletons. The sample is drawn from a study of cytomegalovirus exposure and HLA in healthy donors. The germline gives CDR1 LGHNA, CDR2 YNFKEQ. The CDR3 is made up of 16 amino acids. V was pared by 4 bases and J by 5 bases, with 7 bases of the junction left unmatched. Sequenced material: PBMCs. The gene calls are TRBV4-2 and TRBJ2-7, with 14 bases fitting TRBD2. This clonotype was obtained from a female donor in good health and CMV-seronegative. CDR3 coding DNA: TGTGCCAGCAGCCCACGGACTAGCGGGAGGTGGGACGAGCAGTACTTC. Its translation: CASSPRTSGRWDEQYF.